The clone carrying this TCR beta chain was seen once. This sample was taken from a study of low-dose radiotherapy and immunotherapy resistance in tumors. Across the whole study: Every 2 weeks, cohort 1 got 0.5 Gy, reaching 6.5 Gy to the planning target volume. Treatment of Cohort 2 consisted of 1 Gy per fraction every two weeks, amounting to 13 Gy over 26 weeks. The drug cyclophosphamide was given into a vein at 200 mg/m2 every two weeks, one day before radiation and immunotherapy.

Trimming took off 5 bases at V and 6 bases at J, with 17 bases between the two ends. The V gene's germline CDR1 is MDHEN and CDR2 SYDVKM. This CDR3 has 15 residues. Alpha- and beta-chain coverage of first-strand cDNA came from TRAV- and TRBV-specific primers. TCR amplification involved around 22 PCR cycles with a constant-region primer and V-primer adapter. One entry per CDR3 protein, called by TCRdb with MiXCR from the reads. The repertoire holds 9,500 to 14,000 distinct CDR3 sequences, with more than 55% as singletons. Low-dose radiotherapy and low-dose cyclophosphamide, together with aspirin, ipilimumab and nivolumab, were given to donors.

This clonotype was sampled from a human donor with advanced metastatic prostate, ovarian, gallbladder or colorectal cancer (not recorded which). This table probably holds off-target reads from a library built for another chain. The chain employs TRBV28 and TRBJ1-5; perhaps TRBD1 as D (6 bases). DNA for the CDR3: TGTGCCAGCAGTCGAAACAGGGTCGTCGGTCAGCCCCAGCATTTT. This encodes CASSRNRVVGQPQHF.